One and the same sample provided the 19 T cell receptor beta chains below, sequenced in a study of T cell responses to AZD1222 COVID-19 vaccine. This table comes from immunoSEQ multiplex PCR, and its TCRdb copy is limited to in-frame clones, with some not included. This table has under 150,000 clones, more than 85% appearing once. This material consisted of peripheral blood, taken 28 days after the second AZD1222 dose. The receptor source for this set is an adult who received the AZD1222 COVID-19 vaccine.

Note on this clone: At one end the junction does not follow the germline gene, possibly because of a read error. This chain links TRBV7-7 with TRBJ2-5, with TRBD2 matching over 10 bases. The CDR3 is 16 residues long. Germline CDR1 and CDR2: SSHAT and FNYEAQ (reference sequence). In nucleotides, the CDR3 is TGTGCTAGCAGCTTAGAAGCTAGCGGGGGCGGAGAGACCCAGTACTTC. It specifies CASSLEASGGGETQYF. Using reference TRBV7-7 and TRBJ2-5 for the parts outside the CDR3, the full variable domain is GAGVSQSPRYKVTKRGQDVTLRCDPISSHATLYWYQQALGQGPEFLTYFNYEAQPDKSGLPSDRFSAERPEGSISTLTIQRTEQRDSAMYRCASSLEASGGGETQYFGPGTRLLVL.

The chain couples TRBV7-9 to TRBJ1-1; a possible D gene is TRBD1 (5 bases). Germline V gives CDR1 SEHNR, CDR2 FQNEAQ (reference sequence). Deletions cut 1 base from V and 1 base from J, with 10 bases between. The CDR3 consists of 15 residues. Here the CDR3 reads CASSLGWGSNTEAFF. The CDR3 DNA reads TGTGCCAGCAGCTTAGGGTGGGGGTCGAACACTGAAGCTTTCTTT.

Of note for this clone: Other DNA sequences from this sample encode an identical CDR3 as well. The chain links TRBV7-9 to TRBJ1-1; the D gene is possibly TRBD1 (5 bases). This CDR3 is built from 14 residues. Germline lookup yields CDR1 SEHNR and CDR2 FQNEAQ (reference sequence). Trimming cost V 0 bases and J 2 bases, with 7 bases left between them. CDR3 DNA: TGTGCCAGCAGCTTAGCGGGGGTAAACACTGAAGCTTTCTTT. Protein sequence: CASSLAGVNTEAFF.

Turning to this clone: The junction differs from germline at one of its ends, possibly a read error. The J gene is TRBJ1-1, the V gene TRBV3-1 (or the pseudogene TRBV3-2); no definite D call. The germline V gene encodes CDR1 LGHDT and CDR2 YNNKEL (reference sequence). This CDR3 comprises 13 residues. This chain's CDR3 is CASSQFHNSEAFF. The DNA for the CDR3 is TGTGCCAGCAGCCAATTTCACAACAGTGAAGCTTTCTTT.

The rearrangement uses TRBV6-5 and TRBJ2-1, with a weak D call TRBD2 (6 bases). The V gene's germline CDR1 is MNHEY and CDR2 SVGAGI. V was shortened by 7 bases and J by 4 bases, with 17 bases between the two germline ends. This CDR3 is built from 15 residues. This CDR3 is CASTPGVAEYNEQFF. The CDR3 DNA reads as TGTGCCAGCACCCCCGGTGTAGCGGAGTACAATGAGCAGTTCTTC.

The chain employs TRBV3-1 (or the pseudogene TRBV3-2) and TRBJ1-1; 8 nucleotides align to TRBD1. V was clipped by 1 base and J by 5 bases; unmatched bases: 6. From germline, CDR1 is LGHDT and CDR2 YNNKEL (reference sequence). This CDR3 is 15 amino acids long. Written as DNA, the CDR3 is TGTGCCAGCAGCCAAGGTACAGGGGGAGGAACTGAAGCTTTCTTT. It codes for CASSQGTGGGTEAFF.

The V and J genes are TRBV6-1 and TRBJ1-5; no definite D call. V was trimmed by 2 bases and J by 4 bases, leaving 18 bases between them. CDR1 is MNHNS, CDR2 SASEGT, per germline. This CDR3 comprises 17 residues. The CDR3 DNA reads as TGTGCCAGCAGTGAATTTGGTTGGGAGGGTACGAATCAGCCCCAGCATTTT. It translates to CASSEFGWEGTNQPQHF.

This clone has just one count. J is TRBJ1-5 and V is TRBV6-2 or TRBV6-3; D is ambiguous. The CDR3 is 16 amino acids. Per germline, CDR1 MNHEY and CDR2 SVGEGT. Trimming removed 0 bases at V and 2 bases at J, with 11 bases between. This CDR3 reads CASSYSAVRGNQPQHF. The CDR3 region has the DNA TGTGCCAGCAGTTACTCAGCGGTAAGGGGCAATCAGCCCCAGCATTTT.

V is TRBV12-5 and J is TRBJ2-1; no clear D gene. CDR1 is LGHNT and CDR2 is FRNRAP in the germline V gene. This CDR3 is 13 amino acids long. Trimming pared 6 bases from V and 4 bases from J, leaving 10 bases between. In nucleotides, the CDR3 is TGTGCTAGTGGGGCCGGTACATACAATGAGCAGTTCTTC. Translation: CASGAGTYNEQFF.

The CDR3 is CASSILGRNQETQYF. Here the CDR3 DNA reads TGTGCCAGCAGCATACTCGGACGCAATCAAGAGACCCAGTACTTC. J is TRBJ2-5 and V is TRBV11-2, with unresolved D. This CDR3 comprises 15 residues. Germline V gene lookup returns CDR1 SGHAT and CDR2 FQNNGV. Trimming pared 5 bases from V and 2 bases from J, leaving 15 bases between. The full variable domain, with the rest looked up from reference TRBV11-2 and TRBJ2-5, is EAGVAQSPRYKIIEKRQSVAFWCNPISGHATLYWYQQILGQGPKLLIQFQNNGVVDDSQLPKDRFSAERLKGVDSTLKIQPAKLEDSAVYLCASSILGRNQETQYFGPGTRLLVL.

The rearrangement uses TRBV5-1 and TRBJ2-3, with 7 bases aligning to TRBD2. Germline V gene lookup returns CDR1 SGHRS and CDR2 YFSETQ. The CDR3 length is 16 residues. The V gene end was trimmed by 1 base and the J gene end by 4 bases; junction bases not matched to a gene: 9. CDR3 nucleotides: TGCGCCAGCAGCTTGATAGCAGCGGGGAACCCAGATACGCAGTATTTT. This encodes CASSLIAAGNPDTQYF.

The chain joins TRBV29-1 to TRBJ1-1; TRBD1 agrees at 8 bases. Germline lookup yields CDR1 SQVTM and CDR2 ANQGSEA. The CDR3 is made up of 12 amino acids. Trimming took 7 bases from V and 1 from J; bases not matched to a gene: 2. For the CDR3, the DNA is TGCAGCGGTGGACAGGGGAACACTGAAGCTTTCTTT. It yields the protein CSGGQGNTEAFF.

V is TRBV28 and J is TRBJ1-5; D perhaps matches TRBD1 (6 bases). The CDR3 runs 14 residues. Between the trimmed V and J ends, which lost 6 bases and 5 bases, there was a span of 14 bases. CDR1 and CDR2 from the germline V gene are MDHEN and SYDVKM. The CDR3 protein is CASSSGGLYQPQHF. The CDR3 DNA is TGTGCCAGCAGCTCGGGGGGGCTTTATCAGCCCCAGCATTTT.

The chain links TRBV12-3 or TRBV12-4 to TRBJ1-1; D unresolved. The germline V and J ends were trimmed by 5 bases and 1 base, with 8 bases remaining between them. The length of the CDR3 is 13 residues. DNA for the CDR3: TGTGCCAGCAGTCGAAGGCCGAACACTGAAGCTTTCTTT. It codes for CASSRRPNTEAFF.

The rearrangement joins TRBV7-3 to TRBJ2-1; 8 nucleotides agree with TRBD2. In germline, CDR1 is SGHTA, CDR2 FQGTGA. The CDR3 has 15 amino acids. The trim removed 4 bases at V and 8 bases at J, leaving 10 bases unmatched. CDR3 amino acids: CASSSGGAQPYEQFF. Here the CDR3 DNA reads TGTGCCAGCAGCTCCGGGGGGGCGCAGCCATATGAGCAGTTCTTC.

V and J are TRBV18 and TRBJ2-1, with 9 positions matching TRBD2. Germline V gene sequence: CDR1 KGHSH, CDR2 LQKENI. The J segment lost 6 bases and the V segment lost 8 bases, leaving 8 bases of the junction unmatched. CDR3 size: 14 residues. The CDR3 DNA follows: TGTGCCAGCCTGAGCGGGAGGCCACTCAATGAGCAGTTCTTC. Its translation: CASLSGRPLNEQFF.

The rearrangement uses TRBV7-9 and TRBJ1-1; no definite D call. The germline CDR1 and CDR2 sequences are SEHNR and FQNEAQ (reference sequence). This CDR3 is 15 amino acids long. V was trimmed by 1 base and J by 0 bases, leaving 9 bases between them. The CDR3 sequence is CASSLGAALNTEAFF. The CDR3 DNA sequence: TGTGCCAGCAGCTTAGGGGCAGCTCTGAACACTGAAGCTTTCTTT.

The gene calls are TRBV30 and TRBJ2-7; perhaps TRBD2 as D (5 bases). The germline CDR1 and CDR2 sequences are GTSNPN and SVGIG (reference sequence). The ends were cut back, 5 bases at V and 7 bases at J, with 24 bases in the middle. There are 15 residues in the CDR3. The CDR3 nucleotides are TGTGCCTGGCAGTCCATAGCTCCCGTCGGCGGGGAGCAGTACTTC. This sequence encodes CAWQSIAPVGGEQYF.

The V gene is TRBV10-1, the J gene TRBJ2-7, with 9 bases matching TRBD1. Germline loops: CDR1 WNHNN, CDR2 SYGVQD (reference sequence). V was clipped by 8 bases and J by 5 bases; unmatched bases: 16. There are 16 residues in the CDR3. The CDR3 loop reads CASSQRGGQGRDEQYV. CDR3 coding DNA: TGCGCCAGCTCGCAAAGGGGGGGACAGGGTCGAGACGAGCAGTACGTC.